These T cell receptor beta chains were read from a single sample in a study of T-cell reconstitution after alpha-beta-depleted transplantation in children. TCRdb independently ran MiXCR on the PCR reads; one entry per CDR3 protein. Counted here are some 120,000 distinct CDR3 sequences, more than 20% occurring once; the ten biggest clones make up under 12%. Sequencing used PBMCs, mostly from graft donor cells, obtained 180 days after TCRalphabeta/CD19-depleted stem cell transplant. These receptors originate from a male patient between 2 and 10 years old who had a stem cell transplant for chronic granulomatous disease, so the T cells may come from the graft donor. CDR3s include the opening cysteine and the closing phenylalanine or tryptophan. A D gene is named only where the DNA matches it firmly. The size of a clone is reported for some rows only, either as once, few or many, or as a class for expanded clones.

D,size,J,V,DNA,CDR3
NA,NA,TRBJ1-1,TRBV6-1,TGTGCCACCTCCGGGCCTTCAAGGGTGAACACTGAAGCTTTCTTT,CATSGPSRVNTEAFF
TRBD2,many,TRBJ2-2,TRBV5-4,TGTGCCAGCAGCTCACTAGCGGGAGAAGGCCCCGGGGAGCTGTTTTTT,CASSSLAGEGPGELFF
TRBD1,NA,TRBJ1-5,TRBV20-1,TGCAGTGCTAGCGAGACAGGGGTGGGCAATCAGCCCCAGCATTTT,CSASETGVGNQPQHF
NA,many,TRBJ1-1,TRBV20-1,TGCAGTGCCGCGCGGGTTTCGGACACTGAAGCTTTCTTT,CSAARVSDTEAFF
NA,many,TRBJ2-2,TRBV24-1,TGTGCCACCAGTGACTCCGGGACAAAGGCCGGGGAGCTGTTTTTT,CATSDSGTKAGELFF
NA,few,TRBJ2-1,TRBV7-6,TGTGCCAGCAGCTTCGGTCGGGGTCTGAATGAGCAGTTCTTC,CASSFGRGLNEQFF
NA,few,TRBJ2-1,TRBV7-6,TGTGCCAGCAGTCGTACTACAGATGAGCAGTTCTTC,CASSRTTDEQFF
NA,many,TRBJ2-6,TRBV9,TGTGCCAGCAGCGTAGGGCGGCCTCCTGGGGCCAACGTCCTGACTTTC,CASSVGRPPGANVLTF
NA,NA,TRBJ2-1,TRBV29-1,TGCAGCGTTGCATACTCCTACAATGAGCAGTTCTTC,CSVAYSYNEQFF
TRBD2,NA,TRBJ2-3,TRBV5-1,TGCGCCAGCAGCTTGGAAGGCGGGAGGCTGACTAGCACAGATACGCAGTATTTT,CASSLEGGRLTSTDTQYF
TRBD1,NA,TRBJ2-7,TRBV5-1,TGCGCCAGCAGCTTGGAGGGGGCAGGATCCTACGAGCAGTACTTC,CASSLEGAGSYEQYF
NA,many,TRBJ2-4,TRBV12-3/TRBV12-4,TGTGCCAGCAGTTGGGGCCTCACAGAGGGCAAAAACATTCAGTACTTC,CASSWGLTEGKNIQYF
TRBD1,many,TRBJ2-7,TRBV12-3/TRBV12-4,TGTGCCAGCAGTCCGACAGGGCGTTACGAGCAGTACTTC,CASSPTGRYEQYF
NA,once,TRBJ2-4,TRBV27,TGTGCCAGCAGCGCGTCCGCTCAAAACATTCAGTACTTC,CASSASAQNIQYF
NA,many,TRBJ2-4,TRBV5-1,TGCGCCAGCAGCCCGGGACACCTAGCCAAAAACATTCAGTACTTC,CASSPGHLAKNIQYF
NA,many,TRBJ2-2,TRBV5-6,TGTGCCAGCAGCTTGGCCCCAAGGTCGTACGGGGAGCTGTTTTTT,CASSLAPRSYGELFF
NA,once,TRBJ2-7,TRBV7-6,TGTGCCAGCAGCCGCGACCTAGACTACGAGCAGTACTTC,CASSRDLDYEQYF
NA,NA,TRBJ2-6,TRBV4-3,TGCGCCAGCAGCCAAGATGAGCCCCCCTCTGGGGCCAACGTCCTGACTTTC,CASSQDEPPSGANVLTF
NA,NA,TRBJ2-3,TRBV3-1,TGTGCCACCTCCCAATTGACAGATACGCAGTATTTT,CATSQLTDTQYF
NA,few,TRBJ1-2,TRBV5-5,TGTGCCAGCAGCCCGGACTTTAACTATGGCTACACCTTC,CASSPDFNYGYTF
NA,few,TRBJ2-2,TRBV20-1,TGCTGTGCTAGTTTGTTCCGGGGAGACACCGGGGAGCTGTTTTTT,CCASLFRGDTGELFF
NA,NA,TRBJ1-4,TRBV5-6,TGTGCCAGCAGCTTGGTGAGGGGCCTAACTAATGAAAAACTGTTTTTT,CASSLVRGLTNEKLFF
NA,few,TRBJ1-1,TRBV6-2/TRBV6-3,TGTGCCAGCAGTCCTACCAACACTGAAGCTTTCTTT,CASSPTNTEAFF
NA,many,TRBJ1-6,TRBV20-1,TGCAGTGCTAGCAGGGACCATAATTCACCCCTCCACTTT,CSASRDHNSPLHF
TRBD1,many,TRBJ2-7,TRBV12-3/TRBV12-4,TGTGCCAGCAGTTCCAGGGACAGGGAAGACGAGCAGTACTTC,CASSSRDREDEQYF
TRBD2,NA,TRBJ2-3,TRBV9,TGTGCCAGCAGCGTTCTAGCGGGAGGGGTAGATACGCAGTATTTT,CASSVLAGGVDTQYF
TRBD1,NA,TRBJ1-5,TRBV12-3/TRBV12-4,TGTGCCAGCAGCCTGGACAGGCTCAGCAATCAGCCCCAGCATTTT,CASSLDRLSNQPQHF
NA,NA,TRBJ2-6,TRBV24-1,TGTGCCACCATGGTACAGTCCCTGCTCTCTGGGGCCAACGGCCTGACTTTC,CATMVQSLLSGANGLTF
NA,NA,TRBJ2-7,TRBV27,TGTGCCAGCAGTCCCCCCCCGCCACCTGGTTACTACGAGCAGTACTTC,CASSPPPPPGYYEQYF
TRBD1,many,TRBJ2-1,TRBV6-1,TGTGCCAGCAGTCCCGACAGGGGGTGGAATGAGCAGTTCTTC,CASSPDRGWNEQFF
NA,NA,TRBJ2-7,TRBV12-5,TGTGCTAGTGGTTTGGGGGACACTACGGCCTACGAGCAGTACTTC,CASGLGDTTAYEQYF
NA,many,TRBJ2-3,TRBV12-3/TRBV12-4,TGTGCCAGCAGTTTTGGGGTAGATACGCAGTATTTT,CASSFGVDTQYF
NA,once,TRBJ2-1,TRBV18,TGTGCCAGCTCACCAGTAGCCAGGAGGTACAATGAGCAGTTCTTC,CASSPVARRYNEQFF
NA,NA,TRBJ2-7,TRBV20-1,TGCAGTGCTAGTCCAAGGGGAGAGCAGTACTTC,CSASPRGEQYF
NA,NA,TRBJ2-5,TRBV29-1,TGCAGCGTGGTTGAGAGGAGAGAGACCCAGTACTTC,CSVVERRETQYF
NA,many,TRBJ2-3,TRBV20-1,TGCAGTGCTAGACTAGCCCTCACAGATACGCAGTATTTT,CSARLALTDTQYF
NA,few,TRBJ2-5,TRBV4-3,TGCGCCAGCAGCCAAGATTGGCAGGGACAAGAGACCCAGTACTTC,CASSQDWQGQETQYF
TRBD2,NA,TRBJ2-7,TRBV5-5,TGTGCCAGCAGCTCGCGGGAGGGCCTGGACGAGCAGTACTTC,CASSSREGLDEQYF
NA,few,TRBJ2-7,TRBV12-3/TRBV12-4,TGTGCCAGCAGCACGTCCTCCGTTGGCTTACTAAACTACGAGCAGTACTTC,CASSTSSVGLLNYEQYF
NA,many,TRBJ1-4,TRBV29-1,TGCAGCGTTGGGACGCCACGAAATGAAAAACTGTTTTTT,CSVGTPRNEKLFF
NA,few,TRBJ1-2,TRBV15,TGTGCCACCAGCAGAGCGTTGCTTAACTATGGCTACACCTTC,CATSRALLNYGYTF
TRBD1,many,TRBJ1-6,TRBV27,TGTGCCAGCAGATTACGGCACAGGGGAGTCAGTAATTCACCCCTCCACTTT,CASRLRHRGVSNSPLHF
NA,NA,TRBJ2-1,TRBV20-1,TGCAGTGCTAGGCCGGGGCTAGCCTACAATGAGCAGTTCTTC,CSARPGLAYNEQFF
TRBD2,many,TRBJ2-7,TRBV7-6,TGTGCCAGCAGCTTTGGTAGCGGGAACTACGAGCAGTACTTC,CASSFGSGNYEQYF
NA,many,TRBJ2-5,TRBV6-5,TGTGCCAGCAGTTACTCGTTCGGGTCAGGAGCCATCCAAGAGACCCAGTACTTC,CASSYSFGSGAIQETQYF
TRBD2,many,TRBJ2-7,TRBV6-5,TGTGCCAGCAGTTTAGACCCGGGACTAGCGGGGGGAACCTACGAGCAGTACTTC,CASSLDPGLAGGTYEQYF
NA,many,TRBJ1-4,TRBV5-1,TGCGCCAGCAGCTTGTGGGGGACGTCTGAAAAACTGTTTTTT,CASSLWGTSEKLFF
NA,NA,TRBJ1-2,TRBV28,TGTGCCAGCAGTTCTTCAACTCTTACCGAACAGACTTATGGCTACACCTTC,CASSSSTLTEQTYGYTF
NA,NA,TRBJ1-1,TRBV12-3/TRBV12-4,TGTGCCAGCAGAGTCCAGGGGAGCACTGAAGCTTTCTTT,CASRVQGSTEAFF
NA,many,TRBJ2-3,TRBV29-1,TGCAGCGTTTTAGGAGATACGCAGTATTTT,CSVLGDTQYF
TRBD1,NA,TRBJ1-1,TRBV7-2,TGTGCCAGCAGCTCCTGGGACAGCCAGAACACTGAAGCTTTCTTT,CASSSWDSQNTEAFF